Each of the 16 T cell receptor beta chains below was sequenced from the same sample in a study of blood T cell repertoires in COVID-19. The table came from immunoSEQ multiplex PCR; TCRdb's copy has only in-frame clones and leaves some out. The data contain 130,000 to 150,000 clones, roughly 79% of them singletons. Material: peripheral blood. The origin of the receptors is a human donor with acute or convalescent COVID-19. The donor label of this sample is uncertain.

J is TRBJ2-3 and V is TRBV7-2, with 11 bases fitting TRBD2. The CDR3 totals 17 residues. The V gene end was trimmed by 4 bases and the J gene end by 5 bases; junction bases not matched to a gene: 11. Germline lookup yields CDR1 SGHTA and CDR2 FQGNSA. CDR3 region: CASSSRVSGGAIDTQYF. DNA of the CDR3: TGTGCCAGCAGCTCACGGGTTAGCGGGGGGGCAATAGATACGCAGTATTTT.

This clone has a single count. The chain has TRBV7-8 and TRBJ2-5; no clear D. V lost 8 bases and J 0 bases, leaving 7 bases between the germline ends. The CDR3 is made up of 12 amino acids. From germline, CDR1 is SGHVS and CDR2 FQNEAQ. The CDR3 loop reads CASGPNQETQYF. CDR3 bases: TGTGCCAGCGGGCCAAACCAAGAGACCCAGTACTTC.

CDR3 in amino acids: CASSTHSTNYGYTF. The CDR3 nucleotides read TGTGCCAGCAGCACCCACAGTACTAACTATGGCTACACCTTC. The V and J genes are TRBV11-1 and TRBJ1-2; D not resolved. Germline lookup yields CDR1 SGHAT and CDR2 FQDESV (reference sequence). The CDR3 has 14 amino acids. V was pared by 5 bases and J by 0 bases, with 10 bases between.

This sequence joins TRBV7-8 and TRBJ1-3; perhaps TRBD1 as D (5 bases). The CDR3 consists of 16 residues. Looked up from germline, CDR1 is SGHVS and CDR2 is FQNEAQ. Deletions cut 1 base from V and 4 bases from J, with 14 bases between. The CDR3 is CASSLGDLPSGNTIYF. DNA of the CDR3: TGTGCCAGCAGCTTAGGGGACTTACCCTCAGGAAACACCATATATTTT. The complete variable domain, with remaining parts taken from reference TRBV7-8 and TRBJ1-3, reads GAGVSQSPRYKVAKRGQDVALRCDPISGHVSLFWYQQALGQGPEFLTYFQNEAQLDKSGLPSDRFFAERPEGSVSTLKIQRTQQEDSAVYLCASSLGDLPSGNTIYFGEGSWLTVV.

The chain employs TRBV10-3 and TRBJ2-3; 10 bases fit TRBD1. V was pared by 6 bases and J by 5 bases, with 5 bases of the junction left unmatched. The CDR3 length is 14 residues. The germline gives CDR1 ENHRY, CDR2 SYGVKD. The CDR3 DNA reads TGTGCCATCAGGAGACAGGGGGCTGGAGATACGCAGTATTTT. Its translation: CAIRRQGAGDTQYF.

The rearrangement uses TRBV6-4 and TRBJ2-1; weak D call: TRBD1 (5 bases). The CDR3 is made up of 14 amino acids. Deletions cut 6 bases from V and 6 bases from J, with 15 bases between. CDR1 and CDR2 from the germline V gene are MRHNA and SNTAGT. As DNA, the CDR3 is TGTGCCAGCAGCTATGAAGCAGGGCGCAATGAGCAGTTCTTC. Its translation is CASSYEAGRNEQFF.

This clone was seen once. The chain combines TRBV20-1 with TRBJ2-1; TRBD1 aligns across 7 bases. The trim removed 6 bases at V and 10 bases at J, leaving 6 bases unmatched. The CDR3 is made up of 11 amino acids. CDR1 DFQATT and CDR2 SNEGSKA come from the germline V gene (reference sequence). CDR3 residues: CSADRVREQFF. The CDR3 DNA follows: TGCAGTGCCGACAGGGTGAGGGAGCAGTTCTTC.

J is TRBJ2-1 and V is TRBV6-5; no firm D call. CDR1 MNHEY and CDR2 SVGAGI come from the germline V gene. Trimming cost V 0 bases and J 0 bases, with 9 bases left between them. The CDR3 is 16 residues long. CDR3 sequence: CASSYSGAYSYNEQFF. The CDR3 DNA is TGTGCCAGCAGTTACTCGGGCGCCTACTCCTACAATGAGCAGTTCTTC.

The chain has TRBV10-3 and TRBJ2-7, with D possibly TRBD1 on 6 matching bases. Germline V gives CDR1 ENHRY, CDR2 SYGVKD. V lost 6 bases and J lost 1, with 13 bases in between. The CDR3 sequence is 14 residues long. Here the CDR3 reads CAISPRTDSYEQYF. CDR3 in DNA: TGTGCCATCAGCCCCCGGACAGATTCCTACGAGCAGTACTTC.

The rearrangement uses TRBV5-1 and TRBJ1-1; D is perhaps TRBD1 (5 bases). Trimming took 1 base from V and 2 from J, leaving 15 bases between them. CDR1 is SGHRS and CDR2 is YFSETQ in the germline V gene. This CDR3 region has 16 residues. CDR3 in amino acids: CASSLQGVGENTEAFF. In DNA form, the CDR3 reads TGCGCCAGCAGCTTGCAGGGCGTAGGGGAAAACACTGAAGCTTTCTTT.

The genes are TRBV10-2 and TRBJ2-1; D is possibly TRBD2 (6 bases). The CDR3 is made up of 13 amino acids. Per germline, CDR1 WSHSY and CDR2 SAAADI. The ends were cut back, 6 bases at V and 4 bases at J, with 10 bases in the middle. CDR3 sequence reads: CASRTRPYNEQFF. The CDR3 DNA reads TGCGCCAGCAGGACTAGGCCATACAATGAGCAGTTCTTC.

V is TRBV6-1 and J is TRBJ1-3, with D maybe TRBD1 (6 bases). The CDR3 extends over 17 amino acids. Germline V lookup: CDR1 MNHNS, CDR2 SASEGT. The V end lost 2 bases, the J end lost 0 bases, and 14 bases lay between the germline ends. As DNA, the CDR3 is TGTGCCAGCAGTGAATCCCGGGGGGCCAGCTCTGGAAACACCATATATTTT. Amino acid sequence: CASSESRGASSGNTIYF.

This clone has more than one count but fewer than ten. The gene calls are TRBV5-6 and TRBJ2-1, with 8 bases matching TRBD2. This CDR3 has 13 amino acids. Germline CDR1 and CDR2: SGHDT and YYEEEE. V was clipped by 7 bases and J by 3 bases; unmatched bases: 3. CDR3 DNA: TGTGCCAGCCTTAGCGGGGTCTACAATGAGCAGTTCTTC. Translation gives CASLSGVYNEQFF.

V gene TRBV2 combines with J gene TRBJ1-2, with D possibly matching TRBD1 (6 bases). CDR1 is SNHLY, CDR2 FYNNEI, per germline. The CDR3 runs to 15 residues. The V and J ends lost 6 bases and 1 base respectively, with 15 bases between them. In nucleotides, the CDR3 is TGTGCCAGCAGGCCGAGGACAGTAGTTAACTATGGCTACACCTTC. Its protein product is CASRPRTVVNYGYTF.

CDR3 coding DNA: TGTGCCACCAGCAGGGAGACTACACCCGGGGAGCTGTTTTTT. Its protein is CATSRETTPGELFF. The chain carries TRBV15 and TRBJ2-2; D is possibly TRBD2 (5 bases). Trimming cost V 3 bases and J 6 bases, with 11 bases left between them. The CDR3 has 14 residues. CDR1 is LNHNV, CDR2 YYDKDF, per germline (reference sequence).

The rearrangement joins TRBV5-4 to TRBJ2-7; 7 nucleotides line up with TRBD1. The germline V gene encodes CDR1 SGHNT and CDR2 YYREEE (reference sequence). The CDR3 spans 15 residues. V lost 2 bases to trimming and J lost 6 bases; unmatched junction nucleotides: 11. The CDR3 protein is CASSLEQGPLSEQYF. CDR3 DNA: TGTGCCAGCAGCTTAGAACAGGGGCCCCTCAGCGAGCAGTACTTC.